This is a list of T cell receptor beta chains from one sample in a study of blood T cells in healthy people across ages. A single record per CDR3 protein comes from TCRdb applying MiXCR to the 5' RACE reads. There are over 450,000 distinct CDR3 sequences in the sample; 24% occur only once, and approximately 8.7% lies in the top ten. In addition, the sample was reused for a study of T cells of mothers and their children.

The specimen was blood. Receptors were obtained from a boy aged 5-17 years in good health. The CDR3 runs from the conserved cysteine through the conserved F or W. Each record gives: J gene, clone size, V gene, D gene, CDR3 protein, CDR3 DNA. D genes are given only for firm matches. Rows may omit the clone size; those that give it use once, few, many or a size class.

TRBJ1-4,few,TRBV30,.,CAWSAGSSGEKLFF,TGTGCCTGGAGTGCAGGGTCGAGTGGTGAAAAACTGTTTTTT
TRBJ2-7,.,TRBV27,TRBD2,CASSLAGANYEQYF,TGTGCCAGCAGTTTAGCGGGAGCCAACTACGAGCAGTACTTC
TRBJ1-6,.,TRBV21-1,.,CASSNPGLPNSPLHF,TGTGCCAGCAGCAATCCGGGCCTACCTAATTCACCCCTCCACTTT
TRBJ2-1,.,TRBV7-9,TRBD1,CASSQGVSENEQFF,TGTGCCAGCAGCCAGGGGGTTAGCGAGAACGAGCAGTTCTTC
TRBJ2-1,many,TRBV27,.,CASSLGLASYNEQFF,TGTGCCAGCAGTTTAGGGCTAGCTTCCTACAATGAGCAGTTCTTC
TRBJ2-7,few,TRBV5-1,.,CASSLEQGTEQYF,TGCGCCAGCAGCTTGGAGCAGGGAACCGAGCAGTACTTC
TRBJ2-1,few,TRBV7-2,.,CASSLGMTRPYNEQFF,TGTGCCAGCAGCTTAGGAATGACTAGACCCTACAATGAGCAGTTCTTC
TRBJ2-7,.,TRBV5-1,.,CASSLFSGGNYYEQYF,TGCGCCAGCAGCTTGTTTAGCGGAGGGAATTACTACGAGCAGTACTTC
TRBJ2-1,.,TRBV11-2,TRBD2,CASRSTSGRRLEQFF,TGTGCCAGCAGGTCTACTAGCGGGAGGCGTCTGGAGCAGTTCTTC
TRBJ2-7,few,TRBV28,.,CASSFRARNYEQYF,TGTGCCAGCAGTTTTAGGGCCAGAAACTACGAGCAGTACTTC
TRBJ2-3,few,TRBV3-1,.,CASSHLGDTQYF,TGTGCCAGCAGCCACCTTGGAGATACGCAGTATTTT
TRBJ2-1,many,TRBV7-2,TRBD2,CASSLGPAGGDNEQFF,TGTGCCAGCAGCTTAGGACCAGCGGGGGGTGACAATGAGCAGTTCTTC
TRBJ2-7,many,TRBV27,TRBD2,CASSFWQTSGRPPPYEQYF,TGTGCCAGCAGTTTTTGGCAGACTAGCGGGAGGCCCCCCCCCTACGAGCAGTACTTC
TRBJ2-6,.,TRBV6-1,.,CASSERVSGANVLTF,TGTGCCAGCAGTGAACGGGTCTCTGGGGCCAACGTCCTGACTTTC
TRBJ1-5,few,TRBV3-1,.,CASSQDAGGNQPQHF,TGTGCCAGCAGCCAAGACGCGGGGGGCAATCAGCCCCAGCATTTT
TRBJ2-7,.,TRBV29-1,TRBD1,CSVEGTGGGEQYF,TGCAGCGTTGAAGGGACAGGGGGTGGCGAGCAGTACTTC
TRBJ2-3,few,TRBV12-3/TRBV12-4,TRBD2,CASNIAGGTDTQYF,TGTGCCAGCAATATAGCGGGGGGCACAGATACGCAGTATTTT
TRBJ2-1,.,TRBV6-2/TRBV6-3,.,CASSYSRDGGSLYNEQFF,TGTGCCAGCAGTTACTCAAGAGATGGGGGGTCCCTCTACAATGAGCAGTTCTTC
TRBJ2-3,.,TRBV4-1,.,CASSQDAGRHKYF,TGCGCCAGCAGCCAAGACGCAGGGCGACATAAGTATTTT
TRBJ1-3,.,TRBV5-1,.,CASSLEGPYGNTIYF,TGCGCCAGCAGCTTGGAGGGTCCCTATGGAAACACCATATATTTT
TRBJ1-5,few,TRBV9,TRBD1,CASSVGRGGRNQPQHF,TGTGCCAGCAGCGTAGGCAGGGGGGGTAGGAATCAGCCCCAGCATTTT
TRBJ2-7,few,TRBV29-1,.,CSVPGTYEQYF,TGCAGCGTGCCGGGAACATACGAGCAGTACTTC
TRBJ2-3,.,TRBV6-6,.,CASTSGRPTDTQYF,TGTGCCAGCACCTCGGGACGGCCCACAGATACGCAGTATTTT
TRBJ2-2,.,TRBV7-3,TRBD1,CASRGQGGTGELFF,TGTGCCAGCAGGGGACAGGGAGGCACCGGGGAGCTGTTTTTT
TRBJ1-2,few,TRBV20-1,TRBD1,CSASAGTDIFNYGYTF,TGCAGTGCTTCCGCCGGGACAGATATATTTAACTATGGCTACACCTTC
TRBJ2-7,few,TRBV29-1,TRBD1,CSVEGDRGKPYEQYF,TGCAGCGTTGAAGGTGACAGGGGAAAACCCTACGAGCAGTACTTC
TRBJ2-7,.,TRBV29-1,.,CSVESQLYEQYF,TGCAGCGTTGAAAGCCAGCTCTACGAGCAGTACTTC
TRBJ2-7,.,TRBV28,.,CASSLRDHYEQYF,TGTGCCAGCAGTTTGAGGGACCACTACGAGCAGTACTTC
TRBJ2-1,.,TRBV24-1,.,CATSDGGPTYNEQFF,TGTGCCACCAGCGACGGGGGGCCGACCTACAATGAGCAGTTCTTC
TRBJ1-6,.,TRBV7-2,TRBD1,CASSLRQGGSPLHF,TGTGCCAGCAGCTTAAGACAGGGAGGTTCACCCCTCCACTTT
TRBJ2-1,.,TRBV3-1,TRBD2,CASSQDVGRASGGTYNEQFF,TGTGCCAGCAGCCAAGATGTGGGTAGGGCTAGCGGGGGTACCTACAATGAGCAGTTCTTC
TRBJ2-1,few,TRBV6-2/TRBV6-3,.,CASSSVGATGYNEQFF,TGTGCCAGCAGTTCCGTCGGCGCGACTGGTTACAATGAGCAGTTCTTC
TRBJ2-5,.,TRBV9,.,CASSVGGGPEETQYF,TGTGCCAGCAGCGTAGGTGGTGGGCCGGAGGAGACCCAGTACTTC
TRBJ1-1,few,TRBV4-3,.,CASSQATGIYTEAFF,TGCGCCAGCAGCCAAGCTACAGGGATCTACACTGAAGCTTTCTTT
TRBJ2-2,.,TRBV7-3,.,CASSFQGPADTGELFF,TGTGCCAGCAGCTTCCAGGGCCCCGCGGACACCGGGGAGCTGTTTTTT
TRBJ2-3,few,TRBV4-3,TRBD2,CAGSQELAVRSSQYF,TGCGCCGGCAGCCAAGAACTAGCGGTCCGGTCCTCGCAGTATTTT
TRBJ2-1,few,TRBV6-1,TRBD2,CASSEEAGGFLGEFF,TGTGCCAGCAGTGAGGAGGCGGGGGGATTCCTTGGGGAGTTCTTC
TRBJ1-2,few,TRBV6-5,TRBD1,CASSYSGQGIYGYTF,TGTGCCAGCAGTTACTCCGGACAGGGCATCTATGGCTACACCTTC
TRBJ2-5,few,TRBV5-1,TRBD2,CASSSWGGSQETQYF,TGCGCCAGCAGCTCCTGGGGGGGGTCCCAAGAGACCCAGTACTTC
TRBJ1-1,few,TRBV5-4,.,CASSLASPGAEAFF,TGTGCCAGCAGCTTGGCCAGCCCAGGGGCTGAAGCTTTCTTT
TRBJ2-5,.,TRBV24-1,.,CATSDYWGSKTQYF,TGTGCCACCAGTGATTATTGGGGGTCGAAGACCCAGTACTTC
TRBJ2-6,.,TRBV7-2,.,CGGGVSGANVLTF,TGTGGTGGAGGAGTCTCTGGGGCCAACGTCCTGACTTTC
TRBJ1-5,few,TRBV30,.,CAWSVGSEDQPQHF,TGTGCCTGGAGTGTGGGATCTGAGGATCAGCCCCAGCATTTT
TRBJ2-4,few,TRBV5-1,TRBD1,CASSLAGQGPLDIQYF,TGCGCCAGCAGCTTGGCAGGACAGGGCCCCTTGGACATTCAGTACTTC
TRBJ2-5,many,TRBV11-2,TRBD2,CASSATSGGAKETQYF,TGTGCCAGCAGCGCCACTAGCGGGGGGGCAAAAGAGACCCAGTACTTC
TRBJ2-7,.,TRBV4-3,.,CASSQDLGDGSEQYF,TGCGCCAGCAGCCAAGATTTAGGGGATGGGAGCGAGCAGTACTTC
TRBJ2-2,.,TRBV21-1,.,CASSKGPMRRGGLFF,TGTGCCAGCAGCAAAGGCCCGATGCGGCGGGGGGGGCTGTTTTTT
TRBJ2-7,few,TRBV29-1,.,CSVTTGLLDEQYF,TGCAGCGTGACGACAGGTTTGTTGGACGAGCAGTACTTC
TRBJ2-5,few,TRBV6-1,.,CASSEYSPHF,TGTGCCAGCAGTGAATATAGCCCGCACTTC
TRBJ2-1,.,TRBV6-6,TRBD1,CASADRPGGTEQFF,TGTGCCAGCGCGGACAGGCCAGGAGGTACTGAGCAGTTCTTC
TRBJ2-3,.,TRBV7-9,TRBD2,CASSFLLADSTDTQYF,TGTGCCAGCAGCTTTTTACTAGCGGATAGCACAGATACGCAGTATTTT
TRBJ1-1,.,TRBV7-9,.,CASSARRQATEAFF,TGTGCCAGCAGCGCAAGACGACAGGCTACTGAAGCTTTCTTT
TRBJ2-2,few,TRBV27,.,CASSLRASGTGELFF,TGTGCCAGCAGTTTACGGGCCTCGGGCACCGGGGAGCTGTTTTTT
TRBJ2-1,many,TRBV20-1,.,CSARASYNEQFF,TGCAGTGCTAGAGCGTCTTACAATGAGCAGTTCTTC
TRBJ1-2,.,TRBV7-2,.,CASSPRRGGNYGYTF,TGTGCCAGCAGCCCACGGCGAGGGGGGAACTATGGCTACACCTTC
TRBJ1-2,.,TRBV2,.,CASSDTGSTGHPGHGYTF,TGTGCCAGCAGTGATACTGGTAGTACAGGGCACCCCGGACATGGCTACACCTTC
TRBJ1-1,.,TRBV6-5,.,CASSSDPTEAFF,TGTGCCAGCAGCTCCGACCCTACTGAAGCTTTCTTT